Each of the 32 T cell receptor beta chains below was sequenced from the same sample in a study of shared T cell receptors in the human thymus. Sequencing used immunoSEQ multiplex PCR; TCRdb keeps in-frame clones, though not all of them. The sample lists about 660,000 clones, roughly 90% occurring once. These same data were also listed under a study on human thymus T cells.

Source material: thymocytes. The receptors here all came from a boy in the first two years of life with a congenital heart defect.

The chain has TRBV9 and TRBJ2-1; 8 bases align to TRBD2. This CDR3 has 15 amino acids. Germline V lookup: CDR1 SGDLS, CDR2 YYNGEE. Germline trimming cut 2 bases from V and 5 bases from J; bases unmatched to any gene: 6. The CDR3 sequence is CASSVRTSSHNEQFF. The CDR3 coding sequence is TGTGCCAGCAGCGTTCGGACTAGCAGTCACAATGAGCAGTTCTTC.

Here the CDR3 DNA reads TGTGCCTGGAGTGTAGCCCTAGCGGGAGGGTGTGAGCAGTTCTTC. Encoded protein: CAWSVALAGGCEQFF. The chain has TRBV30 and TRBJ2-1, with 12 bases fitting TRBD2. The CDR3 consists of 15 residues. V trimming: 0 bases; J trimming: 9 bases; junction bases outside the gene matches: 6. Germline V gene data show CDR1 as GTSNPN and CDR2 as SVGIG (reference sequence). Filled out from reference TRBV30 and TRBJ2-1, the complete variable domain reads SQTIHQWPATLVQPVGSPLSLECTVEGTSNPNLYWYRQAAGRGLQLLFYSVGIGQISSEVPQNLSASRPQDRQFILSSKKLLLSDSGFYLCAWSVALAGGCEQFFGPGTRLTVL.

This clone was picked up a small number of times. V usage is TRBV28 and J usage is TRBJ1-3; TRBD1 matches at 7 bases. Looked up from germline, CDR1 is MDHEN and CDR2 is SYDVKM. V trimming: 4 bases; J trimming: 2 bases; junction bases outside the gene matches: 5. There are 15 residues in the CDR3. CDR3 residues: CASSYTGVPGNTIYF. The CDR3 nucleotides read TGTGCCAGCAGTTATACAGGGGTCCCTGGAAACACCATATATTTT.

The chain uses TRBV27 and TRBJ2-3; a possible D gene is TRBD2 (5 bases). Trimming pared 2 bases from V and 0 bases from J, leaving 18 bases between. The CDR3 has 18 amino acids. Germline values: CDR1 MNHEY, CDR2 SMNVEV (reference sequence). This chain's CDR3 is CASSLRSPGLPSTDTQYF. The CDR3 DNA follows: TGTGCCAGCAGTTTACGGTCACCAGGACTTCCGAGCACAGATACGCAGTATTTT.

This chain uses TRBV27 with TRBJ2-1, with D perhaps matching TRBD1 (6 bases). V shed 5 bases and J shed 8 bases, with 16 bases lying between them. The CDR3 loop spans 14 amino acids. The germline V gene has CDR1 MNHEY and CDR2 SMNVEV (reference sequence). Here the CDR3 DNA reads TGTGCCAGCAGTCCAACACAGGGATCGGATGAGCAGTTCTTC. The encoded protein is CASSPTQGSDEQFF.

J is TRBJ2-5 and V is TRBV28; 11 positions agree with TRBD2. Germline V gene sequence: CDR1 MDHEN, CDR2 SYDVKM. The CDR3 contains 16 residues. V was pared by 6 bases and J by 3 bases, with 9 bases of the junction left unmatched. For the CDR3, the DNA is TGTGCCAGCAGGCCCGGGACTAGCGGCCCTGAAGAGACCCAGTACTTC. Translating gives CASRPGTSGPEETQYF.

The chain has TRBV28 and TRBJ1-5, with no clear D. Deletions cut 6 bases from V and 6 bases from J, with 9 bases between. The CDR3 consists of 12 residues. Germline V CDR1 and CDR2: MDHEN, SYDVKM. As DNA, the CDR3 is TGTGCCAGCAGCTCGGTTGCTCAGCCCCAGCATTTT. This gives the protein CASSSVAQPQHF.

This clone was picked up one time. The chain employs TRBV4-1 and TRBJ2-3; possibly TRBD2 for D (6 bases). Trimming shortened V by 4 bases and J by 0 bases, and 8 bases separated the two germline ends. CDR1 MGHRA and CDR2 YSYEKL come from the germline V gene. The CDR3 has 14 residues. The CDR3 DNA reads as TGCGCCAGCAGCCCGGGACTTAGCACAGATACGCAGTATTTT. Translating it yields CASSPGLSTDTQYF.

This clone was counted once. The V call is TRBV10-3, the J call TRBJ2-7; 7 bases are shared with TRBD1. Trimming removed 5 bases from V and 3 bases from J; junction bases left unmatched: 4. CDR3 length: 13 amino acids. Germline V CDR1 and CDR2: ENHRY, SYGVKD. The CDR3 is CAISPGQVYEQYF. The CDR3 DNA follows: TGTGCCATCAGTCCCGGACAGGTCTACGAGCAGTACTTC.

The chain combines TRBV27 with TRBJ1-1; TRBD1 aligns across 7 bases. The V segment lost 5 bases and the J segment 4 bases; nucleotides outside the gene matches: 10. The CDR3 has 15 residues. Germline V gene data show CDR1 as MNHEY and CDR2 as SMNVEV (reference sequence). The CDR3 DNA is TGTGCCAGCAGTACCGCAGCCGCAGGGGGCACTGAAGCTTTCTTT. This sequence encodes CASSTAAAGGTEAFF.

A few counts support this clone. The chain joins TRBV9 to TRBJ2-2; the match to TRBD2 covers 9 bases. This CDR3 spans 17 amino acids. Germline CDR1 reads SGDLS; CDR2 reads YYNGEE. The V segment lost 4 bases and the J segment 6 bases; nucleotides outside the gene matches: 13. CDR3 in DNA: TGTGCCAGCAGCCCCCCCGCGGGGGGGAACGGCCCCGGGGAGCTGTTTTTT. Translation gives CASSPPAGGNGPGELFF.

CDR3 bases: TGCGCCAGCAGCCAAGACTCTACACTAACCTCCTACGAGCAGTACTTC. This sequence encodes CASSQDSTLTSYEQYF. The V and J genes are TRBV4-3 and TRBJ2-7; D remains ambiguous. V lost 0 bases and J 0 bases, leaving 12 bases between the germline ends. CDR1 is LGHNA, CDR2 YSLEER, per germline. This CDR3 has 16 amino acids.

The genes are TRBV7-9 and TRBJ2-2; D might be TRBD1 (6 bases). CDR3 length equals 12 residues. Germline V gives CDR1 SEHNR, CDR2 FQNEAQ (reference sequence). The V end was cut by 7 bases, the J end by 3 bases, with 6 bases between. Here the CDR3 reads CASKGDTGELFF. The CDR3 bases are TGTGCCAGCAAGGGGGACACCGGGGAGCTGTTTTTT.

The chain joins TRBV27 to TRBJ1-3; TRBD1 is a possible D gene (5 bases). Germline lookup yields CDR1 MNHEY and CDR2 SMNVEV (reference sequence). V lost 6 bases to trimming and J lost 0 bases, with 12 bases between them. This CDR3 region has 15 residues. The CDR3 coding sequence is TGTGCCAGCAGATCAGGGCACCACTCTGGAAACACCATATATTTT. Translating gives CASRSGHHSGNTIYF.

V usage is TRBV27 and J usage is TRBJ1-4, with 10 positions matching TRBD1. The CDR3 sequence is 14 residues long. V dropped 6 bases and J dropped 5; count of bases not matched to a gene: 3. Per the germline V gene, CDR1 is MNHEY and CDR2 is SMNVEV (reference sequence). CDR3 loop: CASSPTGGNEKLFF. The CDR3, as DNA: TGTGCCAGCAGCCCGACAGGGGGCAATGAAAAACTGTTTTTT. The whole variable domain, remainder taken from reference TRBV27 and TRBJ1-4, is EAQVTQNPRYLITVTGKKLTVTCSQNMNHEYMSWYRQDPGLGLRQIYYSMNVEVTDKGDVPEGYKVSRKEKRNFPLILESPSPNQTSLYFCASSPTGGNEKLFFGSGTQLSVL.

V is TRBV9 and J is TRBJ2-3; possible D gene TRBD2, 7 bases. Germline assignment: CDR1 SGDLS and CDR2 YYNGEE. Trimming took 3 bases from V and 0 from J, leaving 17 bases between them. The CDR3 contains 17 residues. The CDR3 sequence is CASSGGGAGASTDTQYF. As DNA, the CDR3 is TGTGCCAGCAGCGGCGGGGGCGCAGGGGCCAGCACAGATACGCAGTATTTT.

The CDR3 region is CASSSTSRLAGSPEQYF. Written as DNA, the CDR3 is TGTGCCAGCAGTTCCACCTCCAGACTAGCGGGATCTCCTGAGCAGTACTTC. This chain connects TRBV27 to TRBJ2-7, with 11 nucleotides matching TRBD2. In germline, CDR1 is MNHEY, CDR2 SMNVEV (reference sequence). J lost 7 bases, V lost 4 bases, and 15 bases had no gene match. This CDR3 region has 17 residues.

This chain connects TRBV7-9 to TRBJ2-3; possible D gene TRBD1, 5 bases. The germline V gene encodes CDR1 SEHNR and CDR2 FQNEAQ (reference sequence). The V and J ends lost 5 bases and 2 bases respectively, with 20 bases between them. The length of the CDR3 is 17 residues. The CDR3 region has the DNA TGTGCCAGCAGCCCCGTAGGCCGCAGGGCGTTCACAGATACGCAGTATTTT. This codes for CASSPVGRRAFTDTQYF.

The chain couples TRBV5-8 to TRBJ1-3; 7 bases align to TRBD1. CDR1 SGHTS and CDR2 YDEGEE come from the germline V gene. CDR3 length: 15 amino acids. Trimming took 0 bases from V and 2 from J; bases not matched to a gene: 2. The CDR3 nucleotides read TGTGCCAGCAGCTTGGCGGGACAGCCTGGAAACACCATATATTTT. Its translation: CASSLAGQPGNTIYF. The full variable domain, its missing parts supplied by reference TRBV5-8 and TRBJ1-3, is EAGVTQSPTHLIKTRGQQATLRCSPISGHTSVYWYQQALGLGLQFLLWYDEGEERNRGNFPPRFSGRQFPNYSSELNVNALELEDSALYLCASSLAGQPGNTIYFGEGSWLTVV.

The chain recombines TRBV7-2 with TRBJ1-1; possible D gene TRBD1, 5 bases. Germline V lookup: CDR1 SGHTA, CDR2 FQGNSA. V was trimmed by 3 bases and J by 1 base, leaving 9 bases between them. The CDR3 is 14 amino acids. CDR3 in amino acids: CASSFGRANTEAFF. The CDR3 DNA sequence: TGTGCCAGCAGCTTTGGCAGGGCGAACACTGAAGCTTTCTTT.

A few counts support this clone. CDR3 region: CASSLLSPSGSYEQYF. CDR3 DNA: TGTGCCAGCAGTTTACTCTCCCCTAGCGGGTCCTACGAGCAGTACTTC. The V call is TRBV27, the J call TRBJ2-7; 8 nucleotides match TRBD2. V lost 2 bases, J lost 1 base, and 7 bases stayed unmatched. CDR3 length equals 16 residues. Germline V gene sequence: CDR1 MNHEY, CDR2 SMNVEV (reference sequence).

V usage is TRBV7-9 and J usage is TRBJ2-3; TRBD2 agrees at 8 bases. Trimming removed 5 bases from V and 2 bases from J; junction bases left unmatched: 12. Looked up from germline, CDR1 is SEHNR and CDR2 is FQNEAQ (reference sequence). This CDR3 comprises 17 residues. The CDR3 is CASSLLAAARPTDTQYF. CDR3 nucleotides: TGTGCCAGCAGCCTACTAGCGGCCGCGAGACCCACAGATACGCAGTATTTT.

This clone has just one count. J is TRBJ2-3 and V is TRBV7-2, with D possibly matching TRBD2 (5 bases). This CDR3 contains 12 residues. Germline V gives CDR1 SGHTA, CDR2 FQGNSA. Trimming shortened V by 11 bases and J by 2 bases, and 11 bases separated the two germline ends. For the CDR3, the DNA is TGTGCCTTCTCCGGGGACACAGATACGCAGTATTTT. Protein sequence: CAFSGDTDTQYF.

The count of this clone is one. V and J are TRBV27 and TRBJ1-5; D is ambiguous. CDR3 length: 12 amino acids. In germline, CDR1 is MNHEY, CDR2 SMNVEV (reference sequence). Trimming left V 5 bases short and J 9 bases short, with 11 bases between. In nucleotides, the CDR3 is TGTGCCAGCAGTCGACTCCATGGGCCCCAGCATTTT. It translates to CASSRLHGPQHF.

V gene TRBV6-5 combines with J gene TRBJ2-7; D is perhaps TRBD2 (5 bases). The germline V and J ends were trimmed by 6 bases and 2 bases, with 17 bases remaining between them. Germline CDR1 MNHEY, CDR2 SVGAGI. The CDR3 runs to 15 residues. The CDR3 bases are TGTGCCAGCAGCCCGCTTGGAGGCCAACCCTACGAGCAGTACTTC. Translating it yields CASSPLGGQPYEQYF.

This chain connects TRBV7-6 to TRBJ2-3; 12 positions agree with TRBD2. The germline V gene encodes CDR1 SGHVS and CDR2 FNYEAQ. CDR3 length: 17 amino acids. With 2 bases clipped from V and 0 bases from J, the junction kept 3 bases outside the gene matches. CDR3 loop: CASSLSGTSGSTDTQYF. CDR3 sequence (DNA): TGTGCCAGCAGCTTATCCGGGACTAGCGGGAGCACAGATACGCAGTATTTT.

V and J are TRBV15 and TRBJ2-2; a weak D match, TRBD2 (5 bases). This CDR3 spans 16 amino acids. V lost 5 bases to trimming and J lost 3 bases, with 16 bases between them. Per the germline V gene, CDR1 is LNHNV and CDR2 is YYDKDF (reference sequence). CDR3 residues: CATSQPGNSDTGELFF. In DNA form, the CDR3 reads TGTGCCACCAGCCAGCCGGGAAATAGCGACACCGGGGAGCTGTTTTTT.

V is TRBV11-1 and J is TRBJ1-1; D is possibly TRBD1 (6 bases). Germline-derived CDR1 and CDR2 are SGHAT and FQDESV (reference sequence). V lost 3 bases and J 3 bases, leaving 23 bases between the germline ends. The CDR3 runs 18 residues. For the CDR3, the DNA is TGTGCCAGCAGCTTCCCCGTCGAAGGGGGGGGGCGCGACACTGAAGCTTTCTTT. Translating gives CASSFPVEGGGRDTEAFF.

The chain recombines TRBV30 with TRBJ2-3, with TRBD1 matching over 10 bases. V lost 5 bases, J lost 2 bases, and 16 bases stayed unmatched. Germline V gene data show CDR1 as GTSNPN and CDR2 as SVGIG (reference sequence). This CDR3 comprises 18 residues. In DNA, the CDR3 is TGTGCCTGGTCTCCCGCACCGGGACAGGGGCGGGTCACAGATACGCAGTATTTT. Protein sequence: CAWSPAPGQGRVTDTQYF.

The sample holds one count of this clone. The genes are TRBV29-1 and TRBJ2-7, with 11 bases identical to TRBD1. Trimming cost V 1 base and J 2 bases; bases outside gene matches: 4. Germline V gene data show CDR1 as SQVTM and CDR2 as ANQGSEA. CDR3 size: 15 residues. The CDR3 region has the DNA TGCAGCGTTGAAGCCGGGACAGGGGGACCCTACGAGCAGTACTTC. Protein sequence: CSVEAGTGGPYEQYF.

This rearrangement joins TRBV10-3 to TRBJ2-1; 10 bases agree with TRBD2. The CDR3 spans 15 residues. The J segment lost 5 bases and the V segment lost 6 bases, leaving 7 bases of the junction unmatched. Germline CDR1 is ENHRY and CDR2 is SYGVKD. The CDR3 DNA reads as TGTGCCATCAGAGCCGCCGGGACTAGCGACAATGAGCAGTTCTTC. Amino acids: CAIRAAGTSDNEQFF.

The chain joins TRBV6-5 to TRBJ1-2; tentatively, D is TRBD1 (6 bases). This CDR3 comprises 13 residues. Germline V gene lookup returns CDR1 MNHEY and CDR2 SVGAGI. V was cut by 5 bases and J by 8 bases, with 15 bases left in between. The CDR3 sequence is CASSPGQKEGYTF. The CDR3 DNA follows: TGTGCCAGCAGTCCCGGACAGAAAGAAGGCTACACCTTC.